The subject of this entry is one T cell receptor beta chain. Its antigen is still unknown. This record belongs to a study of T cell responses to AZD1222 COVID-19 vaccine. The CDR3 loop spans 15 amino acids. From germline, CDR1 is SGHDN and CDR2 FVKESK. The V segment lost 3 bases and the J segment 1 base; nucleotides outside the gene matches: 1. Sequencing was performed with immunoSEQ multiplex PCR; in TCRdb, only in-frame clones are kept and a portion is missing. The data contain around 150,000 clones, approximately 90% of them seen just once; the ten biggest clones take up less than 1.5%. Whole-study results and caveats: Just a handful of AZD1222 recipients tested seropositive at baseline. CD4 TCRs associated with vaccination spanned spike, dominating at 160-218 and 743-854. Spike-specific TCR breadth rose after two AZD1222 doses, and depth rose as well. Most donors were white British, females outnumbered males, and clonal diversity was possibly underestimated.

The sample here was peripheral blood, taken 28 days after the second AZD1222 dose. This receptor was obtained from an adult who received the AZD1222 COVID-19 vaccine. This chain links TRBV14 with TRBJ2-2, with 8 bases fitting TRBD2. CDR3 sequence: CASSQAGGNTGELFF. For the CDR3, the DNA is TGTGCCAGCAGCCAGGCGGGAGGGAACACCGGGGAGCTGTTTTTT.